This T cell receptor (beta chain) was sequenced during a study of T cell changes during pregnancy in multiple sclerosis. This clone has just one count. Here immunoSEQ multiplex PCR was the method, and the copy in TCRdb shows in-frame clones only, minus some. The data contain around 84,000 clones, about 93% of them singletons. With 5 bases removed from V and 1 base from J, the gap between germline ends came to 11 bases. The CDR3 extends over 14 amino acids. Germline V gives CDR1 SGHRS, CDR2 YFSETQ. This clonotype originated in a female donor in good health, enrolled as a control in a pregnancy study. The starting material was peripheral blood, obtained in the second trimester of pregnancy. The chain has TRBV5-1 and TRBJ2-3, with D tentatively TRBD2 (6 bases). CDR3 loop: CASRKTSGTDTQYF. CDR3 in DNA: TGCGCCAGCAGGAAGACTAGTGGCACAGATACGCAGTATTTT.